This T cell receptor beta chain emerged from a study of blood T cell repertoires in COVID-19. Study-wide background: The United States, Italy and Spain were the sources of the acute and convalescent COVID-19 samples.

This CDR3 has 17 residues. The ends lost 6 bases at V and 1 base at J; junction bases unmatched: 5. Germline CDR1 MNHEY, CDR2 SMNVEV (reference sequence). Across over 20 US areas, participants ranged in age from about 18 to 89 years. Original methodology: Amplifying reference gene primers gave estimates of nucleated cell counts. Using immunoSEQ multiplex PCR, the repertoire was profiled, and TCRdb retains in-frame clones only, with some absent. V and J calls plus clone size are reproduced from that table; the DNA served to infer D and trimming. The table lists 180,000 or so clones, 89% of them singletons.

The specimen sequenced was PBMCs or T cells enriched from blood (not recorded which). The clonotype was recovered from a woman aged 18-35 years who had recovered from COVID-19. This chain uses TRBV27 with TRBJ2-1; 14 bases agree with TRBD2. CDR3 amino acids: CASRGLAGARSYNEQFF. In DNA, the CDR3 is TGTGCCAGCAGGGGACTAGCGGGAGCTAGGTCCTACAATGAGCAGTTCTTC.